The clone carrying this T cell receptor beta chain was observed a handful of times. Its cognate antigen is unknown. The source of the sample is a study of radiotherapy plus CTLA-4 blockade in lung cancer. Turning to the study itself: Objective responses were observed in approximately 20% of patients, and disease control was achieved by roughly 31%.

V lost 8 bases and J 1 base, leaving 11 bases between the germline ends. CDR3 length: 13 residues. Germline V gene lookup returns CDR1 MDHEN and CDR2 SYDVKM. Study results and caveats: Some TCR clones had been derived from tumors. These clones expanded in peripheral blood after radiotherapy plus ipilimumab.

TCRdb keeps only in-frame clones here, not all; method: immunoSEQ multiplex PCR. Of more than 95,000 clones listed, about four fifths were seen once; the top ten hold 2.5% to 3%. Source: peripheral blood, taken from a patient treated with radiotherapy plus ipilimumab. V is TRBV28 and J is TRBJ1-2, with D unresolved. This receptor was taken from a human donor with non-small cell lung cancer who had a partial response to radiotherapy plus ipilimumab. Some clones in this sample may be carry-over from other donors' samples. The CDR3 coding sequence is TGTGCCAGCCTCAGTCAGCGTAACTATGGCTACACCTTC. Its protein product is CASLSQRNYGYTF.